The 2 T cell receptor beta chains in this list originate from one sample, sequenced in a study of blood T cell repertoires in COVID-19. The method was immunoSEQ multiplex PCR; TCRdb's version includes in-frame clones alone and lacks a portion of them. The sample gives some 360,000 clones, about 89% of which show up once; 2% to 2.5% is in the top ten. Sequenced material: peripheral blood. These TCRs come from a woman in her sixties or seventies with COVID-19, enrolled during active disease.

The chain joins TRBV5-1 to TRBJ2-1, with 7 nucleotides matching TRBD1. The CDR3 has 12 amino acids. CDR1 and CDR2 from the germline V gene are SGHRS and YFSETQ. V lost 4 bases, J lost 8 bases, and 3 bases stayed unmatched. The CDR3 loop reads CASSPDRDEQFF. DNA of the CDR3: TGCGCCAGCAGCCCAGACAGGGATGAGCAGTTCTTC. The complete variable domain, with remaining parts taken from reference TRBV5-1 and TRBJ2-1, reads KAGVTQTPRYLIKTRGQQVTLSCSPISGHRSVSWYQQTPGQGLQFLFEYFSETQRNKGNFPGRFSGRQFSNSRSEMNVSTLELGDSALYLCASSPDRDEQFFGPGTRLTVL.

This clone was observed a single time. The chain's CDR3 is CASSIGQRAINEQFF. Here the CDR3 DNA reads TGTGCCAGTAGTATAGGACAGCGAGCCATCAATGAGCAGTTCTTC. This rearrangement joins TRBV19 to TRBJ2-1, with D maybe TRBD1 (5 bases). Germline V lookup: CDR1 LNHDA, CDR2 SQIVND (reference sequence). Trimming stripped 1 base from V and 6 bases from J, with 13 bases between. The CDR3 is 15 amino acids.